The 15 T cell receptor beta chains below all came from one sample that was sequenced in a study of cytomegalovirus exposure and HLA in healthy donors. The study ran its PCR with 60 Vbeta and 13 Jbeta primers. The protocol was immunoSEQ multiplex PCR, while the TCRdb copy is restricted to in-frame clones and leaves out a portion. This table has approximately 120,000 clones, about 70% appearing once. The sequencing input was PBMCs. The receptors here all came from a woman aged 55-70 years in good health and CMV-seropositive.

The chain recombines TRBV4-2 with TRBJ2-1, with 10 bases identical to TRBD2. The CDR3 covers 16 residues. The germline V gene encodes CDR1 LGHNA and CDR2 YNFKEQ. With V trimmed by 2 bases and J by 8 bases, 9 bases remained unmatched. CDR3: CASSQRGLAGEDEQFF. CDR3 in DNA: TGTGCCAGCAGCCAAAGGGGCCTAGCGGGAGAAGATGAGCAGTTCTTC.

The chain has TRBV6-5 and TRBJ2-3; D remains ambiguous. Germline V gives CDR1 MNHEY, CDR2 SVGAGI. The ends were cut back, 0 bases at V and 7 bases at J, with 8 bases in the middle. The CDR3 is made up of 13 amino acids. This CDR3 reads CASSYSPTYTQYF. The CDR3 DNA sequence: TGTGCCAGCAGTTACTCCCCGACATATACGCAGTATTTT.

This chain uses TRBV7-6 with TRBJ2-3; no clear D. CDR1 is SGHVS, CDR2 FNYEAQ, per germline. The V end lost 0 bases, the J end lost 0 bases, and 7 bases lay between the germline ends. There are 15 residues in the CDR3. In DNA, the CDR3 is TGTGCCAGCAGCTTAGCGCACAGTAGCACAGATACGCAGTATTTT. The encoded protein is CASSLAHSSTDTQYF.

CDR3 sequence (DNA): TGCAGCGTACAGGAGACAGGGGTCTACGAGCAGTACTTC. Its translation: CSVQETGVYEQYF. The chain couples TRBV29-1 to TRBJ2-7; 8 bases match TRBD1. The CDR3 runs to 13 residues. Germline V gives CDR1 SQVTM, CDR2 ANQGSEA. The ends lost 6 bases at V and 3 bases at J; junction bases unmatched: 7.

The chain recombines TRBV5-1 with TRBJ2-3, with 13 bases aligning to TRBD2. Germline loops: CDR1 SGHRS, CDR2 YFSETQ. CDR3 size: 16 residues. J gave up 5 bases and V 0 bases, and 3 bases lay outside the gene matches. The CDR3 nucleotides are TGCGCCAGCAGCTTGGAGGGACTAGCGGGACAAGATACGCAGTATTTT. Its protein product is CASSLEGLAGQDTQYF.

Judged by abundance, this clone is medium-sized. The V gene is TRBV7-2, the J gene TRBJ1-1; TRBD1 might be the D (6 bases). The V gene lost 6 bases and the J gene lost 6 bases, with 14 bases spanning the gap. The CDR3 totals 13 residues. Looked up from germline, CDR1 is SGHTA and CDR2 is FQGNSA. DNA of the CDR3: TGTGCCAGCAGTCCAACAGGGTCCTCTGAAGCTTTCTTT. This sequence encodes CASSPTGSSEAFF.

This rearrangement joins TRBV29-1 to TRBJ2-7; TRBD2 agrees at 11 bases. This CDR3 region has 15 residues. With 4 bases clipped from V and 7 bases from J, the junction kept 12 bases outside the gene matches. CDR1 is SQVTM and CDR2 is ANQGSEA in the germline V gene. CDR3 loop: CSVALAGVSLGEQYF. The CDR3 coding sequence is TGCAGCGTTGCACTAGCGGGGGTCTCCTTGGGGGAGCAGTACTTC.

This rearrangement joins TRBV5-1 to TRBJ2-5, with a weak D call TRBD2 (6 bases). CDR3 length equals 13 residues. Germline V gives CDR1 SGHRS, CDR2 YFSETQ. Trimming left V 5 bases short and J 4 bases short, with 12 bases between. The CDR3 reads CASRSEGAETQYF. The CDR3 DNA is TGCGCCAGCAGGTCGGAGGGCGCAGAGACCCAGTACTTC.

CDR3: CASSQGQGVNTGELFF. The CDR3 DNA follows: TGTGCCAGCAGCCAAGGACAGGGGGTGAACACCGGGGAGCTGTTTTTT. The rearrangement uses TRBV7-8 and TRBJ2-2; TRBD1 aligns across 10 bases. This CDR3 is built from 16 residues. The ends lost 5 bases at V and 1 base at J; junction bases unmatched: 4. CDR1 is SGHVS and CDR2 is FQNEAQ in the germline V gene.

This clone was detected only a few times. J is TRBJ1-1 and V is TRBV6-5; maybe TRBD1 (5 bases). The CDR3 contains 14 residues. Germline V gene sequence: CDR1 MNHEY, CDR2 SVGAGI. V shed 5 bases and J shed 4 bases, with 14 bases lying between them. The CDR3 loop is CASSIHRSSTEAFF. CDR3 DNA sequence: TGTGCCAGCAGTATACACAGGTCGAGCACTGAAGCTTTCTTT.

The chain combines TRBV30 with TRBJ2-3, with unresolved D. The CDR3 contains 12 residues. Looked up from germline, CDR1 is GTSNPN and CDR2 is SVGIG (reference sequence). Trimming pared 4 bases from V and 0 bases from J, leaving 5 bases between. CDR3 nucleotide sequence: TGTGCCTGGACAGGCAGCACAGATACGCAGTATTTT. Translated, it gives CAWTGSTDTQYF.

J is TRBJ2-1 and V is TRBV7-2; 13 positions match TRBD2. CDR1 is SGHTA, CDR2 FQGNSA, per germline. The CDR3 consists of 14 residues. The V gene end was trimmed by 0 bases and the J gene end by 10 bases; junction bases not matched to a gene: 0. As DNA, the CDR3 is TGTGCCAGCAGCTTAGCACTAGCGGGGGGGGAGCAGTTCTTC. This sequence encodes CASSLALAGGEQFF.

This sequence joins TRBV18 and TRBJ1-5; possibly TRBD1 for D (6 bases). Germline V gives CDR1 KGHSH, CDR2 LQKENI. This CDR3 is built from 13 residues. The V and J ends lost 3 bases and 4 bases respectively, with 7 bases between them. The CDR3 DNA sequence: TGTGCCAGCTCACCCACAGGGAATCAGCCCCAGCATTTT. The encoded protein is CASSPTGNQPQHF. Full variable domain (missing parts from reference TRBV18 and TRBJ1-5): NAGVMQNPRHLVRRRGQEARLRCSPMKGHSHVYWYRQLPEEGLKFMVYLQKENIIDESGMPKERFSAEFPKEGPSILRIQQVVRGDSAAYFCASSPTGNQPQHFGDGTRLSIL.

The chain is built from TRBV7-3 and TRBJ1-1, with 7 nucleotides matching TRBD1. Germline assignment: CDR1 SGHTA and CDR2 FQGTGA. The CDR3 length is 13 residues. V lost 6 bases, J lost 3 bases, and 4 bases stayed unmatched. The CDR3 DNA reads as TGTGCCAGCAGACGACAGGGAGACACTGAAGCTTTCTTT. This encodes CASRRQGDTEAFF.

The rearrangement uses TRBV15 and TRBJ1-1; D is possibly TRBD1 (6 bases). The V gene lost 6 bases and the J gene lost 3 bases, with 11 bases spanning the gap. The CDR3 is 13 residues long. Germline V lookup: CDR1 LNHNV, CDR2 YYDKDF (reference sequence). The CDR3 here is CATSYHRDTEAFF. In DNA, the CDR3 is TGTGCCACCAGTTATCACAGGGACACTGAAGCTTTCTTT.